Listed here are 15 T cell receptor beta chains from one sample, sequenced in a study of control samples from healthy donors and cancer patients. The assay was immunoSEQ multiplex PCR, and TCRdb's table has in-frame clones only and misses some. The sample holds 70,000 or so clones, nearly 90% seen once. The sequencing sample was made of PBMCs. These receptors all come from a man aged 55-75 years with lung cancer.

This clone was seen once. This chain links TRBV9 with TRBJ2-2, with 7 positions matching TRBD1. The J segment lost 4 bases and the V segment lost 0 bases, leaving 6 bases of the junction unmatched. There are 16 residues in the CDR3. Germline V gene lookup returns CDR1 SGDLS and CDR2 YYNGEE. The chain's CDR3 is CASSVVKGASTGELFF. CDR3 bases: TGTGCCAGCAGCGTAGTAAAGGGGGCGAGCACCGGGGAGCTGTTTTTT.

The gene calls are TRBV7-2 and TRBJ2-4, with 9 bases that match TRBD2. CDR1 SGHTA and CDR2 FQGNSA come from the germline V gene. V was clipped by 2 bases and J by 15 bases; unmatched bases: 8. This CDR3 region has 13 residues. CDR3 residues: CASSLQTGTSWYF. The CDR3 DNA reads TGTGCCAGCAGCTTACAGACCGGGACTAGCTGGTACTTC.

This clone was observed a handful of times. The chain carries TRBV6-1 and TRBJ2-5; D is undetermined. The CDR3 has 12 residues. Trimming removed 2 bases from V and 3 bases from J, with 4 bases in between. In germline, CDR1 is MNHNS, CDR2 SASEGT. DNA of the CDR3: TGTGCCAGCAGTGAACAGAAAGAGACCCAGTACTTC. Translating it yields CASSEQKETQYF.

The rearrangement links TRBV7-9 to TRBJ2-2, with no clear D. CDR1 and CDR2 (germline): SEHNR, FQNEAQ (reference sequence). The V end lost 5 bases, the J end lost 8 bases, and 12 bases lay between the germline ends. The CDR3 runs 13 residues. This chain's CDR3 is CASSLTESGELFF. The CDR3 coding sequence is TGTGCCAGCAGCCTTACCGAGTCTGGGGAGCTGTTTTTT.

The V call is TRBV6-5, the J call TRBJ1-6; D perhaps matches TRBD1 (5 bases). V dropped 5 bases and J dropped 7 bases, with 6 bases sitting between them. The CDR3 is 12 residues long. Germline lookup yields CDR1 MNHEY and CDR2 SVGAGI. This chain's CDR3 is CASSRQNSPLHF. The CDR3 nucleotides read TGTGCCAGCAGTCGACAGAATTCACCCCTCCACTTT.

The CDR3 loop reads CASAIGAVYGYTF. CDR3 bases: TGCGCCAGCGCAATAGGAGCGGTCTATGGCTACACCTTC. The genes are TRBV5-1 and TRBJ1-2; D remains ambiguous. V dropped 7 bases and J dropped 4 bases, with 14 bases sitting between them. Per germline, CDR1 SGHRS and CDR2 YFSETQ. The CDR3 has 13 residues.

CDR3 in DNA: TGTGCCAGCAGTCGGGGGGATAATTCACCCCTCCACTTT. This translates into CASSRGDNSPLHF. The chain employs TRBV6-5 and TRBJ1-6, with D possibly matching TRBD1 (5 bases). V dropped 5 bases and J dropped 5 bases, with 7 bases sitting between them. The CDR3 contains 13 residues. Germline values: CDR1 MNHEY, CDR2 SVGAGI.

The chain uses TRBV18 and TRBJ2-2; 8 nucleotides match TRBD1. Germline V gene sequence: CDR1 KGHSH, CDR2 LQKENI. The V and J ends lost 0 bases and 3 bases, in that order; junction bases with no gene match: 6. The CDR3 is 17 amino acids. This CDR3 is CASSPPAGQDYTGELFF. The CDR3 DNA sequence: TGTGCCAGCTCACCACCGGCGGGACAGGACTACACCGGGGAGCTGTTTTTT.

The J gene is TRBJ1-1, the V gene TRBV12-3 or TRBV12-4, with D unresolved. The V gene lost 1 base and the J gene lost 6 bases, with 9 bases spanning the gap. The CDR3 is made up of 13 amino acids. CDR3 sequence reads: CASSLDQVAEAFF. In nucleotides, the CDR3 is TGTGCCAGCAGTTTAGATCAAGTAGCTGAAGCTTTCTTT.

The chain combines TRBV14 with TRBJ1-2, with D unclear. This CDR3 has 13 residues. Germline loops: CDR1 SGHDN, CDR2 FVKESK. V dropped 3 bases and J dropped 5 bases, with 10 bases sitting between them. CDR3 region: CASSQDREYGYTF. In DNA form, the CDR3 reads TGTGCCAGCAGCCAGGACCGGGAGTATGGCTACACCTTC. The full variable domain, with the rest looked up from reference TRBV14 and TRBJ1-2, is EAGVTQFPSHSVIEKGQTVTLRCDPISGHDNLYWYRRVMGKEIKFLLHFVKESKQDESGMPNNRFLAERTGGTYSTLKVQPAELEDSGVYFCASSQDREYGYTFGSGTRLTVV.

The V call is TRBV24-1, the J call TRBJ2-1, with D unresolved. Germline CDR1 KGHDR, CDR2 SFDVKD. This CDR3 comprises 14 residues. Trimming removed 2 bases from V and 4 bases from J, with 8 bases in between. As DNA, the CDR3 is TGTGCCACCAGTGATTACTCCGATTACAATGAGCAGTTCTTC. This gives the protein CATSDYSDYNEQFF.

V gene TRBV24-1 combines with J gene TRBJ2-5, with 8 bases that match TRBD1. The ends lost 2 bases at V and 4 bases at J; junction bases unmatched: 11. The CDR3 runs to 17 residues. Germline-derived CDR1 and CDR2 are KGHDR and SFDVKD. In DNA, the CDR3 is TGTGCCACCAGTGATTGGGGGCAGGGGGCCGGACCAGAGACCCAGTACTTC. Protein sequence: CATSDWGQGAGPETQYF.

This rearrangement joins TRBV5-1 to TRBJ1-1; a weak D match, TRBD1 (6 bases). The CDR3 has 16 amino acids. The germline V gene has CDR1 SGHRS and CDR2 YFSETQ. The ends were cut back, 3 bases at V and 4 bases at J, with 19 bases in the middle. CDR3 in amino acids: CASSWDLTGGPTEAFF. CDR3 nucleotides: TGCGCCAGCAGCTGGGATCTTACGGGGGGGCCCACTGAAGCTTTCTTT.

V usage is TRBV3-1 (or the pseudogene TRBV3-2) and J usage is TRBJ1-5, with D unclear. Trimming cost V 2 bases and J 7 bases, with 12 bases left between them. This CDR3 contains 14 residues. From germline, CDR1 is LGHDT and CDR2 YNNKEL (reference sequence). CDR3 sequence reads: CASSQFYGDQPQHF. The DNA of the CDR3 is TGTGCCAGCAGCCAATTTTACGGAGACCAGCCCCAGCATTTT.

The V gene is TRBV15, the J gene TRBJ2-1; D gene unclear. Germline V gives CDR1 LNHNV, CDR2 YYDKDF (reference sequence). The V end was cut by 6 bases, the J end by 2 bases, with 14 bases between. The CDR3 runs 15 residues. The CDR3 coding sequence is TGTGCCACCAGATTAACAGAAGTGGCCTACAATGAGCAGTTCTTC. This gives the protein CATRLTEVAYNEQFF.